This T cell receptor beta chain was sequenced for a study of blood T cell repertoires in COVID-19 (dated by TCRdb to between 2020 and 2021). General notes on the study: Samples from collaborators originated in the United States, Italy and Spain and spanned both the acute and convalescent phases of COVID-19. Deeply sampled blood TCRbeta repertoires from subjects exposed to, actively infected with, or recovered from COVID-19 were included in the dataset. The repertoires were released in a freely available public database intended as a resource for research on the immune response to SARS-CoV-2. The material from the prospective study consisted of cDNA or gDNA derived from T cells, B-cell-depleted T cells, or PBMCs. A de-identified subject ID, COVID-19 status, age in years and sex were almost always included in the sample metadata. Where HLA class I and class II types were available, the types were taken from metadata supplied by the sample provider, not from assay-based typing. The samples were drawn from the first 160 participants of the ongoing ImmuneRACE study and from 1,254 subjects provided by 6 global collaborators. Points the paper makes about the study in general: The amount of clinical and demographic metadata varied by source and participant and was provided uncurated.

TCRbeta CDR3 regions were amplified from genomic DNA by means of the immunoSEQ Assay, a bias-controlled multiplex PCR. In the source study's methods: Within the assay, amplification of reference gene primers was used to estimate how many nucleated cells each sample contained. Sequence reads were collapsed and filtered to measure the absolute abundance of every unique TCRbeta CDR3 rearrangement. For each sample, productive Simpson clonality was calculated by taking the square root of Simpson's diversity index across productive rearrangements. TCRdb retrieved this table from immuneACCESS and kept in-frame rearrangements only. Not all clones are present; in checked studies, unresolved V genes account for under half, and no reason is known for the remainder. V and J calls and clone size are as listed in that table; D and trimming were resolved from the DNA. The sample table holds around 140,000 clones, of which about nine tenths were seen once. Roughly 4% of the sample is taken by the ten largest.

On this clone itself: Its antigen remains undetermined. The record has no base qualities; no much larger clone is one base away.

In the prospective study, participants were roughly 18 to 89 years old, resided in about two dozen geographic areas of the United States, and were enrolled through a virtual design. In the prospective study, cohorts were assigned on the basis of participant-reported clinical history obtained from a screening survey and a study questionnaire. Recovered participants in ImmuneRACE Cohort 3 were defined by two consecutive negative NP/OP PCR tests, clearance by a healthcare professional, or resolution of symptoms. In the prospective study, mobile phlebotomists collected whole blood, serum and a nasopharyngeal or oropharyngeal swab from each participant. Additional blood draws and questionnaires over an approximately 2-month period could optionally be provided by prospective study participants. Blood samples from the prospective study were shipped frozen or at room temperature prior to DNA extraction.

The CDR3 measures 17 amino acids from cysteine to phenylalanine. Of the read, only the CDR3 DNA is kept; its 51 bases are in frame from base 1. The germline V gene supplies CDR1 SNHLY and CDR2 FYNNEI. V trim: 1 base; J trim: 6 bases; unmatched bases: 11. The chain is assembled from TRBV2 and TRBJ1-5; 8 bases in the junction line up with TRBD1. This TCR was sampled from a middle-aged man who had recovered from COVID-19. Sequences were obtained from PBMCs or T cells enriched from blood (not recorded which). The nucleotide sequence reads TGTGCCAGCAGTGAAGTATTAAGGCAGGGGGCCGGTCAGCCCCAGCATTTT. The resulting protein is CASSEVLRQGAGQPQHF.